This T cell receptor (beta chain) was recorded in a study of CD8 T cells in ankylosing spondylitis. Broader study findings: According to the report, clones linked to the disease were significantly enriched in matched synovial fluid samples taken from ankylosing spondylitis patients. Earlier literature documents some of the motif variants in reactive arthritis synovial fluid and blood.

The table lists this clonotype with many counts. The target antigen is unknown. V lost 4 bases to trimming and J lost 1 base; unmatched junction nucleotides: 3. This CDR3 is 14 amino acids long. Germline CDR1 is SGDLS and CDR2 is YYNGEE. By quantitative 5'-RACE with molecular barcodes, the TCR beta libraries were made. TCRdb ran MiXCR on the 5' RACE reads and lists one entry per CDR3 protein. Among thousands of distinct CDR3 sequences listed, 3.9% were seen once. The clonotype originates from a female donor with ankylosing spondylitis or in good health (not recorded which). Sequenced sample: blood, either unsorted or a sorted T cell fraction (not recorded which). This chain joins TRBV9 and TRBJ2-3; the match to TRBD2 covers 7 bases. The CDR3 is CASSSGAGTDTQYF. As DNA, the CDR3 is TGTGCCAGCAGCAGCGGGGCGGGCACAGATACGCAGTATTTT.